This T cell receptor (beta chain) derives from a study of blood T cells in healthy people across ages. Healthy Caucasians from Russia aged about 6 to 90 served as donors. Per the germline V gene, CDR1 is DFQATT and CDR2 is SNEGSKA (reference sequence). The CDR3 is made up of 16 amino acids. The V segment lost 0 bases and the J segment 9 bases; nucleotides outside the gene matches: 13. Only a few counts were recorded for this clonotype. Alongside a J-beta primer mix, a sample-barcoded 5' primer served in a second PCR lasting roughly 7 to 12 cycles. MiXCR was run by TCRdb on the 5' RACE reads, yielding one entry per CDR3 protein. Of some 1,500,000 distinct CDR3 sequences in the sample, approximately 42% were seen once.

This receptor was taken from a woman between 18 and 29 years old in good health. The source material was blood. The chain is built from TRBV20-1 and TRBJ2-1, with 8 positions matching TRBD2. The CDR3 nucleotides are TGCAGTGCTAGAGAAAGCGGGGGCACCCCCTTGGGTGAGCAGTTCTTC. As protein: CSARESGGTPLGEQFF.